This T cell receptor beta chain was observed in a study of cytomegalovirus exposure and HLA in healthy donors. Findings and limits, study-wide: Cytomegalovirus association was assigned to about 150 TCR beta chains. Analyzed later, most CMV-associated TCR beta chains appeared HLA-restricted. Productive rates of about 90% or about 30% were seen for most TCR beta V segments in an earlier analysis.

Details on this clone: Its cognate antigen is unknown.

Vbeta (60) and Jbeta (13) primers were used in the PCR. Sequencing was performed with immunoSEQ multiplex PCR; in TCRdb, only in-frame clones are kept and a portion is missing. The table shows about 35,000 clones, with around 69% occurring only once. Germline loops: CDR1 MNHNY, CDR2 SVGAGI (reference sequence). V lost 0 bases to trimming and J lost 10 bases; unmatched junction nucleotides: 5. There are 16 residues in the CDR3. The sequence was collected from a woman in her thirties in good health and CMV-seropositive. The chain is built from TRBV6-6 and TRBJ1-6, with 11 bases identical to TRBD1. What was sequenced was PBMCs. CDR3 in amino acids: CASSYSGQGVGSPLHF. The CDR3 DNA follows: TGTGCCAGCAGTTACTCGGGACAGGGGGTGGGATCACCCCTCCACTTT.